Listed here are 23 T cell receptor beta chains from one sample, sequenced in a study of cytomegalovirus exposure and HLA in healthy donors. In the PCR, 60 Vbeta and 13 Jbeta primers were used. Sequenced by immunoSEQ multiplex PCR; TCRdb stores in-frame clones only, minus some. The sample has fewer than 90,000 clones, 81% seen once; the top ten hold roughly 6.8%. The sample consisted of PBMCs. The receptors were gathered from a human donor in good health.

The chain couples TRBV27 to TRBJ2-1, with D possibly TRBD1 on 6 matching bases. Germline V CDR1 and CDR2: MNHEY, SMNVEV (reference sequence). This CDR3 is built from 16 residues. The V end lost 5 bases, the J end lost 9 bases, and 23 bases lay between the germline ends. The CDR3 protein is CASSIGQFGSGGEQFF. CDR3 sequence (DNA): TGTGCCAGCAGTATCGGACAGTTTGGAAGCGGCGGTGAGCAGTTCTTC.

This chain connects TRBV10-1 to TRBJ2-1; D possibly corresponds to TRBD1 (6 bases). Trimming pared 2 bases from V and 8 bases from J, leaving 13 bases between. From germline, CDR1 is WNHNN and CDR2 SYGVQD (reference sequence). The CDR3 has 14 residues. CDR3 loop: CASSETGTAHEQFF. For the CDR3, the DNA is TGCGCCAGCAGTGAGACAGGGACGGCGCATGAGCAGTTCTTC.

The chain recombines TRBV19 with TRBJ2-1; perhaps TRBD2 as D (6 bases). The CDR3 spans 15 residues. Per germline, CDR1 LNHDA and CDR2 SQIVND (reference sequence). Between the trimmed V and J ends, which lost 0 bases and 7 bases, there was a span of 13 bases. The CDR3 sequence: CASSIDGGEWNEQFF. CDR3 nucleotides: TGTGCCAGTAGTATAGATGGAGGGGAGTGGAATGAGCAGTTCTTC. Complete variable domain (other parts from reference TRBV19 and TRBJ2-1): DGGITQSPKYLFRKEGQNVTLSCEQNLNHDAMYWYRQDPGQGLRLIYYSQIVNDFQKGDIAEGYSVSREKKESFPLTVTSAQKNPTAFYLCASSIDGGEWNEQFFGPGTRLTVL.

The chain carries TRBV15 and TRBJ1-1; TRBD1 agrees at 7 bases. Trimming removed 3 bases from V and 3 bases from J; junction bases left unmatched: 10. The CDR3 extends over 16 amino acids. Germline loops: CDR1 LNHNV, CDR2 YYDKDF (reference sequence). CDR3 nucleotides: TGTGCCACCAGCAGTTTGGGGCTTACAGGGGACACTGAAGCTTTCTTT. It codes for CATSSLGLTGDTEAFF.

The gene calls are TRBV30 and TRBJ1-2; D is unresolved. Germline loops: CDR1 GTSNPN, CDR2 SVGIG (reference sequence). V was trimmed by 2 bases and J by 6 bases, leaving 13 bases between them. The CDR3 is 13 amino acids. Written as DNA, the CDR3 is TGTGCCTGGAGTAGGGCATCCGGGGATGGCTACACCTTC. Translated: CAWSRASGDGYTF.

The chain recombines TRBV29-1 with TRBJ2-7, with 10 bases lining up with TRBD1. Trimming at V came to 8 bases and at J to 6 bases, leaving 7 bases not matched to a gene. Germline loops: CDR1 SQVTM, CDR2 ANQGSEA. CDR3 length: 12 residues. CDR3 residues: CSSRRTGGEQYF. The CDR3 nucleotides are TGCAGCTCACGGCGGACAGGGGGCGAGCAGTACTTC.

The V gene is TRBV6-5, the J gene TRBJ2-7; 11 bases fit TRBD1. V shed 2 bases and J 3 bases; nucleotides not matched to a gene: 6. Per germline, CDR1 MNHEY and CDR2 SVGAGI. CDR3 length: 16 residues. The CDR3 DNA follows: TGTGCCAGCAGTTACCCCACCGGGACAGGGGGCTACGAGCAGTACTTC. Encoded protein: CASSYPTGTGGYEQYF.

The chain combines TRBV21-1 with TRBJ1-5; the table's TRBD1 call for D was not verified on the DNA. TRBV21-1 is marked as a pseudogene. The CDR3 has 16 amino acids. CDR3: CASSTKDRENNQPQHF. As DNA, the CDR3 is TGTGCCAGCAGCACTAAGGACAGGGAGAACAATCAGCCCCAGCATTTT.

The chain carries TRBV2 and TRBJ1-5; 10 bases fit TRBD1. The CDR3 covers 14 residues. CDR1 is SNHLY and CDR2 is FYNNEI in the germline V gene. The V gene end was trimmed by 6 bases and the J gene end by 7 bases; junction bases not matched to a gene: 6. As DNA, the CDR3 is TGTGCCAGCAGGACAGGGGGCGTAGGGCAGCCCCAGCATTTT. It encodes CASRTGGVGQPQHF.

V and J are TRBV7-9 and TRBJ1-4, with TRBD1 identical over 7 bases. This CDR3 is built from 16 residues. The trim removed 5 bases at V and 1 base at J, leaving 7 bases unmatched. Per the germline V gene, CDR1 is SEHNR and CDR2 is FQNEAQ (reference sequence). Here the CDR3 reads CASSASRTGTNEKLFF. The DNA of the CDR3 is TGTGCCAGCAGCGCCAGCAGGACAGGAACTAATGAAAAACTGTTTTTT.

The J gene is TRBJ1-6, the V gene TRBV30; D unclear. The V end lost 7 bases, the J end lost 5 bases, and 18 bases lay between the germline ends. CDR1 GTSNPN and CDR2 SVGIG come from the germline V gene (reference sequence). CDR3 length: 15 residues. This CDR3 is CAFFSHSGHNSPLHF. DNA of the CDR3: TGTGCCTTTTTTTCCCACAGCGGACATAATTCACCCCTCCACTTT.

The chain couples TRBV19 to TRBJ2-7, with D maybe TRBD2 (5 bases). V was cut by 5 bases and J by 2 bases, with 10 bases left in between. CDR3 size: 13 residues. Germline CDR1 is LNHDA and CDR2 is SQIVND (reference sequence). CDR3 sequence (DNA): TGTGCCAGTAGTCCAGAGGGAGCCTACGAGCAGTACTTC. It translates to CASSPEGAYEQYF. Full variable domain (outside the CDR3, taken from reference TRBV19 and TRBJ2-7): DGGITQSPKYLFRKEGQNVTLSCEQNLNHDAMYWYRQDPGQGLRLIYYSQIVNDFQKGDIAEGYSVSREKKESFPLTVTSAQKNPTAFYLCASSPEGAYEQYFGPGTRLTVT.

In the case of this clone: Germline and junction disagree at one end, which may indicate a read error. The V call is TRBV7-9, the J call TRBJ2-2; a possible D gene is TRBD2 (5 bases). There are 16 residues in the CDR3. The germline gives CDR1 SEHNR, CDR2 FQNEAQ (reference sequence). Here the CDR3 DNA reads TGTTCCAGCAGCTTAGGAGGCACGGCGAACACCGGGGAGCTGTTTTTT. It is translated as CSSSLGGTANTGELFF.

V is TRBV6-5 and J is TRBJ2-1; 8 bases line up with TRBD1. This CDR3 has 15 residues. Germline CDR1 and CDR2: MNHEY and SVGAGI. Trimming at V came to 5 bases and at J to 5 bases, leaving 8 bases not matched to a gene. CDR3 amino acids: CASSKTGEENNEQFF. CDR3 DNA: TGTGCCAGCAGTAAGACAGGGGAAGAGAACAATGAGCAGTTCTTC.

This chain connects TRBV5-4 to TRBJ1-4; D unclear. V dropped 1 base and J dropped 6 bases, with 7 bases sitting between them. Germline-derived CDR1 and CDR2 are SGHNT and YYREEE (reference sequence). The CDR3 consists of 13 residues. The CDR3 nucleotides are TGTGCCAGCAGCTTGCCAGGCGATGAAAAACTGTTTTTT. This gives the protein CASSLPGDEKLFF. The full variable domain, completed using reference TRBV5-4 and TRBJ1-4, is ETGVTQSPTHLIKTRGQQVTLRCSSQSGHNTVSWYQQALGQGPQFIFQYYREEENGRGNFPPRFSGLQFPNYSSELNVNALELDDSALYLCASSLPGDEKLFFGSGTQLSVL.

CDR3 amino acids: CASSLGGTVYSGNTIYF. In DNA, the CDR3 is TGTGCCAGCAGCTTGGGCGGGACCGTCTATTCTGGAAACACCATATATTTT. This sequence joins TRBV5-4 and TRBJ1-3; tentative D call: TRBD1 (5 bases). Germline values: CDR1 SGHNT, CDR2 YYREEE (reference sequence). With 0 bases removed from V and 1 base from J, the gap between germline ends came to 14 bases. The CDR3 covers 17 residues.

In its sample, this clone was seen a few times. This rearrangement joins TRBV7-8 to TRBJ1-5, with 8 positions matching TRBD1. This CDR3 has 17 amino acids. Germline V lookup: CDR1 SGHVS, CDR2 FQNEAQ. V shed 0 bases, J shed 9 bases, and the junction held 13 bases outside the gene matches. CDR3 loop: CASSLAPDRAGSWPQHF. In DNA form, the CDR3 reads TGTGCCAGCAGCTTAGCTCCGGACAGGGCGGGTTCTTGGCCCCAGCATTTT.

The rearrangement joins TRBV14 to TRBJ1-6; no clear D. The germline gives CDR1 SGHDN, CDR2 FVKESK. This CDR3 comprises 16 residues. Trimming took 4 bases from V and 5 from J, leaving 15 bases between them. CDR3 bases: TGTGCCAGCAGCCCCCATTCCGGAGGGAATAATTCACCCCTCCACTTT. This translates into CASSPHSGGNNSPLHF.

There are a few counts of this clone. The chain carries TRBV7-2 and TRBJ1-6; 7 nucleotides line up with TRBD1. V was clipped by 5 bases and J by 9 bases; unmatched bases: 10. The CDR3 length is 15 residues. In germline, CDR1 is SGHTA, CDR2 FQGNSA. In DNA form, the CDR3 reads TGTGCCAGCAGCCCGGGACAGCCAGGGAGTTCACCCCTCCACTTT. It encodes CASSPGQPGSSPLHF.

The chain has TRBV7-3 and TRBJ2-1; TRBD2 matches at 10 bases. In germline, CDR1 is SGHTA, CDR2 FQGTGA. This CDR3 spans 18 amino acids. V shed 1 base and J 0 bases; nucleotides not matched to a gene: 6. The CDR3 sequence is CASSLRAPSGSSYNEQFF. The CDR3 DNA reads TGTGCCAGCAGCTTAAGGGCGCCTAGCGGGAGCTCCTACAATGAGCAGTTCTTC.

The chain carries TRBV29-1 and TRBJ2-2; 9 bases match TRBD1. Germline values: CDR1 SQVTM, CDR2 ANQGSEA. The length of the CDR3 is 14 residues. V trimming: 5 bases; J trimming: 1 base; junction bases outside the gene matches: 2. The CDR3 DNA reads TGCAGCGTTCCGGGACAGGGGAACACCGGGGAGCTGTTTTTT. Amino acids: CSVPGQGNTGELFF.

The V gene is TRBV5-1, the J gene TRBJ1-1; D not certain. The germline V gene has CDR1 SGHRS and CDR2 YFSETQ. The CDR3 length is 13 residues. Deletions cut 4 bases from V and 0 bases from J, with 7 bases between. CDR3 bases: TGCGCCAGCAGCCCCCAGATGAACACTGAAGCTTTCTTT. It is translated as CASSPQMNTEAFF.

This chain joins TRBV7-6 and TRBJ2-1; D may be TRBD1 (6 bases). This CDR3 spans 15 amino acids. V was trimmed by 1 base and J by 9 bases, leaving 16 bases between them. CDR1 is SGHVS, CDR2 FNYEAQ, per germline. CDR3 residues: CASSLEQGFGIEQFF. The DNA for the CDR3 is TGTGCCAGCAGCTTAGAACAGGGATTCGGAATTGAGCAGTTCTTC.